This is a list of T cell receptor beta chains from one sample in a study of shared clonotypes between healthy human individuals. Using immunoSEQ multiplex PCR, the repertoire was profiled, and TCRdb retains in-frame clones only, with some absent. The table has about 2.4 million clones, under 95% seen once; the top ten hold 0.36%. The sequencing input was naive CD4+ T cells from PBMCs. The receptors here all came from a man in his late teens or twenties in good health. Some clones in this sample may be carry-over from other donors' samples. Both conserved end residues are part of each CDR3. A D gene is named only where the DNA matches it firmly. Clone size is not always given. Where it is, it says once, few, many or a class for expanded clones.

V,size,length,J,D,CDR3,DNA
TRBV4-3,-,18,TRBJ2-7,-,CASSQRLPMGSRVYEQYF,TGCGCCAGCAGCCAGAGACTCCCTATGGGGAGCAGGGTATACGAGCAGTACTTC
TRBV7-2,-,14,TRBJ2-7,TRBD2,CASSFPRLASEQYF,TGTGCCAGCAGCTTTCCTAGACTAGCCTCCGAGCAGTACTTC
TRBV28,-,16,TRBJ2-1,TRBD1,CASIPAGDSSYNEQFF,TGTGCCAGCATCCCTGCCGGGGACAGCTCCTACAATGAGCAGTTCTTC
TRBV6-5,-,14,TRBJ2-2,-,CASREGQNTGELFF,TGTGCCAGCAGAGAGGGACAGAACACCGGGGAGCTGTTTTTT
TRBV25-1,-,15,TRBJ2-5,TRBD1,CASSPGGRGSETQYF,TGTGCCAGCAGTCCCGGCGGCAGGGGGTCGGAGACCCAGTACTTC
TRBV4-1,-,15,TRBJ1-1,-,CASSPFDRRGTEAFF,TGCGCCAGCAGCCCCTTTGACAGGAGGGGCACTGAAGCTTTCTTT
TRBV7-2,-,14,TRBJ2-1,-,CASSLVSAGNEQFF,TGTGCCAGCAGCTTAGTATCCGCGGGGAATGAGCAGTTCTTC
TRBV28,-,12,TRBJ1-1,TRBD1,CASRTTDRQAFF,TGTGCCAGCAGAACGACGGACAGGCAGGCTTTCTTT
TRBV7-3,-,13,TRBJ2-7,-,CASSLSWDYEQYF,TGTGCCAGCAGCTTATCCTGGGACTACGAGCAGTACTTC
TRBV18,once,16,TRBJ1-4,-,CASSPSHRETNEKLFF,TGTGCCAGCTCACCGTCCCACAGGGAAACTAATGAAAAACTGTTTTTT
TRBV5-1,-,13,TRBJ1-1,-,CASSLDRNTEAFF,TGCGCCAGCAGCTTGGACAGGAACACTGAAGCTTTCTTT
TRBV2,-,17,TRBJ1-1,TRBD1,CASSPRQGLGLNTEAFF,TGTGCCAGCAGTCCCAGACAGGGTCTCGGGTTGAACACTGAAGCTTTCTTT
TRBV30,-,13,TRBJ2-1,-,CAWSVDSYNEQFF,TGTGCCTGGAGTGTGGATTCCTACAATGAGCAGTTCTTC
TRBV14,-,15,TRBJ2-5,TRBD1,CASSQIRTGGETQYF,TGTGCCAGCAGCCAAATCAGGACAGGAGGAGAGACCCAGTACTTC
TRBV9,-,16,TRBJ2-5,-,CASSVRGQNGGETQYF,TGTGCCAGCAGCGTCAGGGGTCAGAATGGCGGGGAGACCCAGTACTTC
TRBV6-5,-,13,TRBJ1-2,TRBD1,CASSRGLGYGYTF,TGTGCCAGCAGCAGGGGGTTGGGTTATGGCTACACCTTC
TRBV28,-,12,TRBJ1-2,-,CASSFGVFGYTF,TGTGCCAGCAGTTTCGGGGTCTTTGGCTACACCTTC
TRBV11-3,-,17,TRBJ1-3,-,CASTPDGLRWSGNTIYF,TGTGCCAGCACCCCGGACGGACTACGTTGGTCTGGAAACACCATATATTTT
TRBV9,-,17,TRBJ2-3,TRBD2,CASSVALAGVNTDTQYF,TGTGCCAGCAGCGTAGCTCTAGCGGGAGTGAACACAGATACGCAGTATTTT
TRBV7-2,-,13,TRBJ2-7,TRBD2,CASSFTGGVEQYF,TGTGCCAGCAGCTTTACGGGAGGGGTGGAGCAGTACTTC
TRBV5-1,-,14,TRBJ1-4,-,CASSLNRAAEKLFF,TGCGCCAGCAGCTTAAACAGGGCGGCTGAAAAACTGTTTTTT
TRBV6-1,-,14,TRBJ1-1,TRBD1,CASSSTGSGTEAFF,TGTGCCAGCAGCTCGACAGGGAGTGGCACTGAAGCTTTCTTT
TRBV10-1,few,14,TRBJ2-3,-,CASSESTQRDTQYF,TGCGCCAGCAGTGAGTCTACCCAACGGGATACGCAGTATTTT
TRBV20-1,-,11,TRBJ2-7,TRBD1,CSARTGPEQYF,TGCAGTGCCCGGACAGGGCCCGAGCAGTACTTC
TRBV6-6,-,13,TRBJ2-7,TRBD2,CASSGTSSYEQYF,TGTGCCAGCAGCGGGACTAGCTCCTACGAGCAGTACTTC
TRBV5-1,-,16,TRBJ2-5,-,CASSLGSTAGWETQYF,TGCGCCAGCAGCTTGGGGTCGACAGCTGGATGGGAGACCCAGTACTTC
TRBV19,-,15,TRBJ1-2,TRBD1,CASRTQDRGHYGYTF,TGTGCCAGTAGGACCCAGGACAGGGGGCACTATGGCTACACCTTC
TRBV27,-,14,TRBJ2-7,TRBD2,CASTTSGRAEEQYF,TGTGCCAGCACGACTAGCGGGAGGGCGGAGGAGCAGTACTTC
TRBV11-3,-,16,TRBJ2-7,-,CASSLSHSGRTYEQYF,TGTGCCAGCAGCTTATCCCATAGCGGAAGAACCTACGAGCAGTACTTC
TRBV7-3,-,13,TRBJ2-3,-,CASSPSSTDTQYF,TGTGCCAGCAGCCCAAGCAGCACAGATACGCAGTATTTT
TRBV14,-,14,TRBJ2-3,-,CASSQGFSTDTQYF,TGTGCCAGCAGCCAGGGCTTTAGCACAGATACGCAGTATTTT
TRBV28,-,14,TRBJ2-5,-,CASSFQGTLETQYF,TGTGCCAGCAGTTTTCAGGGCACGCTGGAGACCCAGTACTTC
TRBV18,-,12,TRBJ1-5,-,CASSPGNQPQHF,TGTGCCAGCTCACCCGGTAATCAGCCCCAGCATTTT
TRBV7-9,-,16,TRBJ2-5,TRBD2,CASSRGSGRAEETQYF,TGTGCCAGCAGCCGTGGTAGCGGGAGGGCCGAGGAGACCCAGTACTTC
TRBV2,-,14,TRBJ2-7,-,CASSETRSRDEQYF,TGTGCCAGCAGTGAAACGCGGTCAAGGGACGAGCAGTACTTC
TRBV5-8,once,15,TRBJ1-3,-,CASSLTVASGNTIYF,TGTGCCAGCAGCTTGACAGTAGCCTCTGGAAACACCATATATTTT
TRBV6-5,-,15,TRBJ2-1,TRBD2,CASRRKASGYNEQFF,TGTGCCAGCAGACGAAAGGCTAGCGGGTACAATGAGCAGTTCTTC
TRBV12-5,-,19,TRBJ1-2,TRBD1,CASGSARTGLIRRNYGYTF,TGTGCTAGTGGTTCGGCAAGGACAGGGCTTATTCGGCGCAACTATGGCTACACCTTC
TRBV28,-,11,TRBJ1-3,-,CASSSPHTIYF,TGTGCCAGCAGTTCACCCCACACCATATATTTT
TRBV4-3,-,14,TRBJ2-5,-,CASSQDVGRETQYF,TGCGCCAGCAGCCAAGATGTTGGGCGAGAGACCCAGTACTTC
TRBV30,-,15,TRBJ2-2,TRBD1,CAWTGQGVNTGELFF,TGTGCCTGGACAGGACAGGGGGTGAACACCGGGGAGCTGTTTTTT
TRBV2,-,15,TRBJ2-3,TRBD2,CASSAASGSLVTQYF,TGTGCCAGCAGTGCGGCTAGCGGGAGCTTAGTTACGCAGTATTTT
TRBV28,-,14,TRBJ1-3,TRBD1,CASSQTGGGNTIYF,TGTGCCAGCAGCCAGACAGGGGGTGGAAACACCATATATTTT
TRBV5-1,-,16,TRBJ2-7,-,CASSWQGGTISYEQYF,TGCGCCAGCAGCTGGCAGGGTGGGACAATATCCTACGAGCAGTACTTC
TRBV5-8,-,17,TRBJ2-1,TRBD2,CASSPGTSSALSPEQFF,TGTGCCAGCAGCCCGGGGACTAGTTCGGCCTTATCGCCTGAGCAGTTCTTC
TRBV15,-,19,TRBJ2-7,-,CATSRGTPARGPADTEQYF,TGTGCCACCAGCAGAGGGACCCCGGCGAGGGGCCCGGCGGATACCGAGCAGTACTTC
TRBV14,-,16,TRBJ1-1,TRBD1,CASSPLYRTGFFEAFF,TGTGCCAGCAGCCCCTTATATAGGACAGGCTTCTTTGAAGCTTTCTTT
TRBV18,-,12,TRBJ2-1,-,CASSPATNEQFF,TGTGCCAGCTCACCCGCTACGAATGAGCAGTTCTTC
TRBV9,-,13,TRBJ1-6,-,CASSLRQNSPLHF,TGTGCCAGCAGCCTAAGACAGAATTCACCCCTCCACTTT
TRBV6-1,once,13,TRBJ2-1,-,CASTPSVYNEQFF,TGTGCCAGCACCCCGAGCGTGTACAATGAGCAGTTCTTC
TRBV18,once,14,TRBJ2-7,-,CASSREAPLIEQYF,TGTGCCAGCTCACGGGAGGCACCCCTCATCGAGCAGTACTTC
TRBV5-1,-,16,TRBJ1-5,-,CASSLAAGPSNQPQHF,TGCGCCAGCAGCTTGGCCGCAGGGCCCTCCAATCAGCCCCAGCATTTT
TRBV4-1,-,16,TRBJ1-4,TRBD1,CASSLLRGGREEKLFF,TGCGCCAGCAGCCTCCTCAGGGGGGGGCGCGAGGAAAAACTGTTTTTT
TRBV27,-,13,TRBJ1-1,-,CASSSTRNTEAFF,TGTGCCAGCAGTTCAACGAGAAACACTGAAGCTTTCTTT